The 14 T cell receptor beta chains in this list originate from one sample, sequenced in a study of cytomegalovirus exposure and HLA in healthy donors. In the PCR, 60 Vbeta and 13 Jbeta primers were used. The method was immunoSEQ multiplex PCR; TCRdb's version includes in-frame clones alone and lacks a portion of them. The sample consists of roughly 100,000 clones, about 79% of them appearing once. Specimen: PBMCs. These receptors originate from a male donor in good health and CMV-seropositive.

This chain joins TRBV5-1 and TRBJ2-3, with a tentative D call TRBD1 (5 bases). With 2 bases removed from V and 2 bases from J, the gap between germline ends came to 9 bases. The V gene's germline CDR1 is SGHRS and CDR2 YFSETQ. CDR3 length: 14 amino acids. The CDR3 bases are TGCGCCAGCAGCTTAGGGGATCCCACAGATACGCAGTATTTT. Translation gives CASSLGDPTDTQYF.

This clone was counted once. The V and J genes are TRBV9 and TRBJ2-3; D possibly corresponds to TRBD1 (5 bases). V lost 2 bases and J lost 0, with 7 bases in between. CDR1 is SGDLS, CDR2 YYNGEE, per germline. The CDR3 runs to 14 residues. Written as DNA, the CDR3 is TGTGCCAGCAGCGTCCGACAGAGCACAGATACGCAGTATTTT. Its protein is CASSVRQSTDTQYF.

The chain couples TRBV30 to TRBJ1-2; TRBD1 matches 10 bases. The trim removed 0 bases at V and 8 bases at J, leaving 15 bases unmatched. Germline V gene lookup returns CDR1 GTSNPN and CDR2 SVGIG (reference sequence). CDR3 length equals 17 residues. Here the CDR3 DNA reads TGTGCCTGGAGTGTAAGGGACAGGGGAACTTCGCTGAAGGGCTACACCTTC. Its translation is CAWSVRDRGTSLKGYTF.

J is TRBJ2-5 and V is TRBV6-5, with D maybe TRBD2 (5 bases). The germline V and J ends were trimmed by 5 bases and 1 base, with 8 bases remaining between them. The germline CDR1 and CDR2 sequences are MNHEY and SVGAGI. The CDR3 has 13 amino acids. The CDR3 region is CASSTEGQETQYF. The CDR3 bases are TGTGCCAGCAGTACCGAGGGCCAAGAGACCCAGTACTTC.

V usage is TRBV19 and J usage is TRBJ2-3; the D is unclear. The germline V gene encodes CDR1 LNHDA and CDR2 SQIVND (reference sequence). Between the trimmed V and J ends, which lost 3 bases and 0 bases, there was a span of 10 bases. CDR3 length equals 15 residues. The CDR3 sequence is CASSIKWPSTDTQYF. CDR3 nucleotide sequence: TGTGCCAGTAGTATCAAGTGGCCTAGCACAGATACGCAGTATTTT.

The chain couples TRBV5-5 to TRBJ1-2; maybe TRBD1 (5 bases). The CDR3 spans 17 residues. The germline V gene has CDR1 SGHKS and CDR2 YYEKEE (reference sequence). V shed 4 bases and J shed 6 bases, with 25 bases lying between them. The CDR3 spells CASSPLPPQGDLDGYTF. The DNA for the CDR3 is TGTGCCAGCAGCCCACTCCCCCCCCAGGGTGATTTGGATGGCTACACCTTC.

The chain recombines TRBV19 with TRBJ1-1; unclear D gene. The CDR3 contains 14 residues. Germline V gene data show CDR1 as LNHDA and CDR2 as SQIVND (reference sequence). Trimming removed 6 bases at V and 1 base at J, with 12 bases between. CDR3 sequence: CASRAGSKNTEAFF. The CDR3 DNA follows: TGTGCCAGTAGAGCGGGCAGCAAGAACACTGAAGCTTTCTTT. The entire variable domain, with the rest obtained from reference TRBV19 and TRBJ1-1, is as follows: DGGITQSPKYLFRKEGQNVTLSCEQNLNHDAMYWYRQDPGQGLRLIYYSQIVNDFQKGDIAEGYSVSREKKESFPLTVTSAQKNPTAFYLCASRAGSKNTEAFFGQGTRLTVV.

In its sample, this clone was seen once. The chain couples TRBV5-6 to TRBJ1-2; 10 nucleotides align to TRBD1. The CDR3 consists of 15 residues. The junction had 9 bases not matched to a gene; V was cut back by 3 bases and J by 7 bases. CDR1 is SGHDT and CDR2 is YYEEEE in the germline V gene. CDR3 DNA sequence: TGTGCCAGCAGCTCCCGGGACAGGGGTCTCTTTGGCTACACCTTC. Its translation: CASSSRDRGLFGYTF.

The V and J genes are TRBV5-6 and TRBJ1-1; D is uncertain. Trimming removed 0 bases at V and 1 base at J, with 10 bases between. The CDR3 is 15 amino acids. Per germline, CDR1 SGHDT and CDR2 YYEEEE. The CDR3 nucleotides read TGTGCCAGCAGCTTGGTAGACAACCGGAACACTGAAGCTTTCTTT. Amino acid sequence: CASSLVDNRNTEAFF. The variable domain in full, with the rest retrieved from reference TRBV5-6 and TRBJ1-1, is DAGVTQSPTHLIKTRGQQVTLRCSPKSGHDTVSWYQQALGQGPQFIFQYYEEEERQRGNFPDRFSGHQFPNYSSELNVNALLLGDSALYLCASSLVDNRNTEAFFGQGTRLTVV.

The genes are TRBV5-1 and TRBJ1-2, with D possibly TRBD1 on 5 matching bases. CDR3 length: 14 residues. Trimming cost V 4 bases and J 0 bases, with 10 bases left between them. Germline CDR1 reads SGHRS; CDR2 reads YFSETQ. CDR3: CASSLTGANYGYTF. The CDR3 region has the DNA TGCGCCAGCAGCCTTACAGGAGCTAACTATGGCTACACCTTC.

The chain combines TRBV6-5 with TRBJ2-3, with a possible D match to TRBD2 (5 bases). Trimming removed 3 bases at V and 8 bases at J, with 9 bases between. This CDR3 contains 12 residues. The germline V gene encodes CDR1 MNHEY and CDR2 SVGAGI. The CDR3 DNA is TGTGCCAGCAGTTATCGTGAGGGTACGCAGTATTTT. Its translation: CASSYREGTQYF.

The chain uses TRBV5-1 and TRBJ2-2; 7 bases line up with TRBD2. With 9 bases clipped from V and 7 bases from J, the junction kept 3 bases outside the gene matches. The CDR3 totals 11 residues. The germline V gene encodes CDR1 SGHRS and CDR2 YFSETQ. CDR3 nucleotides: TGCGCCACCAGGGAGGGCGGGGAGCTGTTTTTT. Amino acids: CATREGGELFF.

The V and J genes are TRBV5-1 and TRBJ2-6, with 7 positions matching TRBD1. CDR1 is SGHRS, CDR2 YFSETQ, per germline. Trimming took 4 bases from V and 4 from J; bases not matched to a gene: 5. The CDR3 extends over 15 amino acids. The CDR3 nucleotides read TGCGCCAGCAGCCCGACAGGGATCGGGGCCAACGTCCTGACTTTC. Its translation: CASSPTGIGANVLTF.

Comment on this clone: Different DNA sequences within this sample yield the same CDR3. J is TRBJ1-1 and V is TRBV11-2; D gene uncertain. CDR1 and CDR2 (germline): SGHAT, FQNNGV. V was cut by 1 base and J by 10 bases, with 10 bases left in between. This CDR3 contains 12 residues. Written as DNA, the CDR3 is TGTGCCAGCAGCTTAGTGTTAGGAGGAGCTTTCTTT. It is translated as CASSLVLGGAFF. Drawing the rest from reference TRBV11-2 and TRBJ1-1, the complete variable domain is EAGVAQSPRYKIIEKRQSVAFWCNPISGHATLYWYQQILGQGPKLLIQFQNNGVVDDSQLPKDRFSAERLKGVDSTLKIQPAKLEDSAVYLCASSLVLGGAFFGQGTRLTVV.